Below, 24 T cell receptor beta chains from the same sample are listed, as sequenced in a study of blood T cells in healthy people across ages. Primed by a sample-barcoded 5' primer and a J-beta primer mix, a second PCR proceeded for roughly 6 to 12 cycles. From the 5' RACE reads, TCRdb called clonotypes with MiXCR, one entry per CDR3 protein. Of around 650,000 distinct CDR3 sequences listed, approximately 30% are singletons. Sequenced: blood. The source of these receptors is a woman over 75 in good health.

This clonotype was seen a handful of times. The J gene is TRBJ1-4, the V gene TRBV5-5; tentatively, D is TRBD1 (5 bases). CDR3 length: 14 amino acids. Germline V gene lookup returns CDR1 SGHKS and CDR2 YYEKEE (reference sequence). Trimming pared 6 bases from V and 5 bases from J, leaving 14 bases between. The CDR3 nucleotides read TGTGCCAGCACTCCAGGGTTGTGGAATGAAAAACTGTTTTTT. It encodes CASTPGLWNEKLFF.

A remark on this clonotype: With a much larger clone just one base away, this may be a read error. The rearrangement links TRBV27 to TRBJ2-7, with TRBD1 matching 11 bases. This CDR3 is 15 amino acids long. The V gene's germline CDR1 is MNHEY and CDR2 SMNVEV (reference sequence). The trim removed 2 bases at V and 7 bases at J, leaving 7 bases unmatched. The chain's CDR3 is CASSLRGQGDGEQYF. CDR3 nucleotide sequence: TGTGCCAGCAGTTTACGGGGACAGGGGGACGGGGAGCAGTACTTC.

The V and J genes are TRBV3-1 and TRBJ1-5; D remains unclear. The CDR3 is made up of 12 amino acids. Trimming pared 1 base from V and 9 bases from J, leaving 7 bases between. The germline V gene has CDR1 LGHDT and CDR2 YNNKEL (reference sequence). CDR3 loop: CASSQVPGPQHF. CDR3 coding DNA: TGTGCCAGCAGCCAAGTTCCGGGGCCCCAGCATTTT.

Of note for this clonotype: It may be a read error: a sequence one base away is much more abundant. V and J are TRBV27 and TRBJ2-7, with 8 bases fitting TRBD2. The CDR3 has 14 amino acids. From germline, CDR1 is MNHEY and CDR2 SMNVEV (reference sequence). The junction had 10 bases not matched to a gene; V was cut back by 8 bases and J by 4 bases. CDR3 loop: CASGTGGLPYEQYV. The CDR3 DNA reads TGTGCCAGCGGTACGGGGGGGCTTCCGTACGAGCAGTACGTC.

This clonotype appeared many times. A junction end diverges from the germline sequence, so it may reflect a read error. This chain uses TRBV12-5 with TRBJ2-7, with 8 positions matching TRBD1. The CDR3 length is 14 residues. In germline, CDR1 is LGHNT, CDR2 FRNRAP. CDR3 sequence reads: CASGLGQGSSEQYF. The DNA of the CDR3 is TGTGCTAGTGGTTTGGGACAGGGGTCCTCCGAGCAGTACTTC.

This clonotype was observed a few times. This chain uses TRBV20-1 with TRBJ1-3; D is uncertain. The CDR3 totals 11 residues. The germline V gene encodes CDR1 DFQATT and CDR2 SNEGSKA (reference sequence). Trimming removed 1 base at V and 8 bases at J, with 6 bases between. This CDR3 reads CSARVRDTIYF. CDR3 bases: TGCAGTGCTAGAGTGAGGGACACCATATATTTT.

The V and J genes are TRBV6-2 or TRBV6-3 and TRBJ1-3; 7 nucleotides match TRBD1. Germline assignment: CDR1 MNHEY and CDR2 SVGEGT. This CDR3 is 16 amino acids long. Germline trimming cut 7 bases from V and 1 base from J; bases unmatched to any gene: 10. CDR3 protein: CASILPGQSSGNTIYF. The DNA for the CDR3 is TGTGCCAGCATCCTACCGGGACAGTCGTCTGGAAACACCATATATTTT.

The table lists this clonotype with a few counts. The CDR3 sequence is CASRETRLAELTDTQYF. The CDR3 DNA sequence: TGTGCCAGCCGCGAAACTAGACTAGCGGAACTCACAGATACGCAGTATTTT. This sequence joins TRBV5-6 and TRBJ2-3, with 9 positions matching TRBD2. The V gene's germline CDR1 is SGHDT and CDR2 YYEEEE. V shed 7 bases, J shed 2 bases, and the junction held 14 bases outside the gene matches. This CDR3 region has 17 residues.

This clonotype was observed many times. The chain uses TRBV7-2 and TRBJ2-1; TRBD2 matches at 15 bases. Germline CDR1 is SGHTA and CDR2 is FQGNSA. The length of the CDR3 is 16 residues. V was pared by 5 bases and J by 7 bases, with 6 bases of the junction left unmatched. The CDR3 spells CASSRTSGGGANEQFF. CDR3 DNA: TGTGCCAGCAGCCGGACTAGCGGGGGGGGAGCGAATGAGCAGTTCTTC. The full variable domain, with the rest looked up from reference TRBV7-2 and TRBJ2-1, is GAGVSQSPSNKVTEKGKDVELRCDPISGHTALYWYRQSLGQGLEFLIYFQGNSAPDKSGLPSDRFSAERTGGSVSTLTIQRTQQEDSAVYLCASSRTSGGGANEQFFGPGTRLTVL.

This clonotype has at least ten counts. This chain connects TRBV7-2 to TRBJ1-6, with D uncertain. CDR3 length: 17 amino acids. The germline CDR1 and CDR2 sequences are SGHTA and FQGNSA. With 0 bases removed from V and 7 bases from J, the gap between germline ends came to 16 bases. The CDR3 sequence: CASSLAMAGLLNSPLHF. The CDR3 DNA sequence: TGTGCCAGCAGCTTAGCTATGGCAGGTTTACTGAATTCACCCCTCCACTTT.

Many counts were recorded for this clonotype. The chain uses TRBV4-1 and TRBJ2-1, with D possibly TRBD2 on 6 matching bases. Germline V lookup: CDR1 MGHRA, CDR2 YSYEKL. The germline V and J ends were trimmed by 0 bases and 10 bases, with 16 bases remaining between them. This CDR3 is built from 15 residues. CDR3 region: CASSQELRTSREQFF. The CDR3 DNA reads as TGCGCCAGCAGCCAAGAACTGAGAACTAGCAGGGAGCAGTTCTTC.

The rearrangement joins TRBV6-1 to TRBJ1-1, with 7 positions matching TRBD1. This CDR3 comprises 14 residues. Germline CDR1 and CDR2: MNHNS and SASEGT. V gave up 7 bases and J gave up 2 bases; unmatched junction bases: 7. The CDR3 here is CASILYRGNTEAFF. The CDR3 coding sequence is TGTGCCAGCATCTTATACAGGGGAAACACTGAAGCTTTCTTT.

Comment on this clonotype: A much more abundant neighbour one base away suggests this may be a read error. The chain's CDR3 is CASSEILAGARNEQFF. The CDR3 coding sequence is TGTGCCAGCAGTGAGATTCTAGCGGGGGCCAGGAATGAGCAGTTCTTC. The chain recombines TRBV2 with TRBJ2-1; TRBD2 matches at 10 bases. Germline loops: CDR1 SNHLY, CDR2 FYNNEI. Trimming at V came to 3 bases and at J to 7 bases, leaving 9 bases not matched to a gene. This CDR3 contains 16 residues.

This clonotype was observed at least ten times. The chain carries TRBV5-6 and TRBJ1-2, with D unclear. V was cut by 4 bases and J by 4 bases, with 17 bases left in between. This CDR3 contains 15 residues. From germline, CDR1 is SGHDT and CDR2 YYEEEE. The CDR3 DNA sequence: TGTGCCAGCAGCGCCGACGGATGGGGTTTCTATGGCTACACCTTC. Its translation: CASSADGWGFYGYTF.

The sample holds a few counts of this clonotype. The chain combines TRBV9 with TRBJ2-1; unclear D gene. The DNA end is more similar to TRBJ2-7, so the J call may be wrong. The CDR3 contains 12 residues. Germline-derived CDR1 and CDR2 are SGDLS and YYNGEE. CDR3 residues: CASSGSYNEQYF. DNA for the CDR3: TGTGCCAGCAGCGGTTCCTACAATGAGCAGTACTTC.

The sample holds many counts of this clonotype. A read error may produce the germline difference seen at one junction end. J is TRBJ2-3 and V is TRBV11-2; no definite D call. CDR3 size: 15 residues. Germline V gene sequence: CDR1 SGHAT, CDR2 FQNNGV. The chain's CDR3 is CASSLEVFPTDTQYF. CDR3 DNA: TGTGCCAGCAGCCTAGAGGTTTTCCCCACAGATACGCAGTATTTT.

This clonotype came up many times. The rearrangement uses TRBV6-5 and TRBJ2-3; TRBD1 matches at 7 bases. The CDR3 covers 17 residues. Germline assignment: CDR1 MNHEY and CDR2 SVGAGI. Trimming took 0 bases from V and 1 from J; bases not matched to a gene: 7. CDR3 region: CASSYSSRGIGTDTQYF. In DNA, the CDR3 is TGTGCCAGCAGTTACTCCAGCAGGGGGATCGGCACAGATACGCAGTATTTT.

The gene calls are TRBV12-3 or TRBV12-4 and TRBJ1-3; D is uncertain. The CDR3 is made up of 14 amino acids. V was cut by 6 bases and J by 1 base, with 10 bases left in between. CDR3 protein: CASSQTRSGNTIYF. The CDR3 region has the DNA TGTGCCAGCAGCCAGACAAGATCTGGAAACACCATATATTTT.

The V gene is TRBV5-1, the J gene TRBJ1-1, with no clear D. The V and J ends lost 0 bases and 0 bases respectively, with 9 bases between them. Germline CDR1 SGHRS, CDR2 YFSETQ. The CDR3 covers 15 residues. The CDR3 DNA is TGCGCCAGCAGCTTGGGCAACGGTTTGAACACTGAAGCTTTCTTT. Amino acids: CASSLGNGLNTEAFF.

The genes are TRBV3-1 and TRBJ2-1, with 11 nucleotides matching TRBD2. V was pared by 6 bases and J by 9 bases, with 10 bases of the junction left unmatched. The CDR3 runs 15 residues. CDR1 is LGHDT and CDR2 is YNNKEL in the germline V gene (reference sequence). The CDR3: CASRRSGRAAAEQFF. Written as DNA, the CDR3 is TGTGCCAGCAGACGTAGCGGGAGGGCGGCTGCTGAGCAGTTCTTC.

The chain recombines TRBV7-9 with TRBJ2-7; no clear D. Germline V CDR1 and CDR2: SEHNR, FQNEAQ (reference sequence). The germline V and J ends were trimmed by 5 bases and 12 bases, with 5 bases remaining between them. This CDR3 region has 8 residues. CDR3 in amino acids: CASSPTYF. The CDR3, as DNA: TGTGCCAGCAGCCCCACGTACTTC.

The chain recombines TRBV5-5 with TRBJ2-2, with 8 bases fitting TRBD1. The V gene's germline CDR1 is SGHKS and CDR2 YYEKEE (reference sequence). The junction had 9 bases not matched to a gene; V was cut back by 4 bases and J by 7 bases. CDR3 length equals 15 residues. The CDR3 nucleotides are TGTGCCAGCAGCCCAAGACAGGGGACAGGCGGGGAGCTGTTTTTT. This sequence encodes CASSPRQGTGGELFF.

This clonotype was seen many times. The chain joins TRBV20-1 to TRBJ2-5, with 8 bases fitting TRBD1. V was pared by 1 base and J by 5 bases, with 9 bases of the junction left unmatched. This CDR3 spans 15 amino acids. Looked up from germline, CDR1 is DFQATT and CDR2 is SNEGSKA (reference sequence). The CDR3 bases are TGCAGTGCTAGAGGTGGACAGGGCCAATTGGAGACCCAGTACTTC. Translation gives CSARGGQGQLETQYF.

This clonotype was picked up many times. This rearrangement joins TRBV9 to TRBJ1-2; D uncertain. Per germline, CDR1 SGDLS and CDR2 YYNGEE. V lost 4 bases to trimming and J lost 11 bases, with 27 bases between them. The CDR3 is 16 amino acids. CDR3 sequence: CASSTSPAAFPILYTF. CDR3 DNA: TGTGCCAGCAGCACCTCTCCGGCGGCGTTCCCTATTTTATACACCTTC.